This T cell receptor (beta chain) was found in a study of cytomegalovirus exposure and HLA in healthy donors. Study-wide results and limits: No immune exposure information besides CMV serostatus was available. The authors confirmed in vitro that three CMV-associated chains were specific for CMV antigens.

CDR3 length: 12 amino acids. The V end lost 4 bases, the J end lost 7 bases, and 9 bases lay between the germline ends. In germline, CDR1 is SGHTS, CDR2 YDEGEE. Donors counted as nominally healthy when sampled, yet unrecorded immune exposures were likely. This PCR relied on a set of 60 Vbeta primers and 13 Jbeta primers. Sequenced by immunoSEQ multiplex PCR; TCRdb stores in-frame clones only, minus some. The sample lists approximately 280,000 clones; roughly 90% were seen once. Turning to this clone: Its antigen is not identified.

This clonotype originated in a woman aged 18-29 years in good health and CMV-seronegative. The V and J genes are TRBV5-8 and TRBJ1-3, with D perhaps matching TRBD1 (6 bases). What was sequenced was PBMCs. The CDR3 is CASSPRGNTIYF. CDR3 bases: TGTGCCAGCAGCCCTAGGGGGAACACCATATATTTT. Combining the CDR3 with reference TRBV5-8 and TRBJ1-3 gives the whole variable domain EAGVTQSPTHLIKTRGQQATLRCSPISGHTSVYWYQQALGLGLQFLLWYDEGEERNRGNFPPRFSGRQFPNYSSELNVNALELEDSALYLCASSPRGNTIYFGEGSWLTVV.